This is a list of T cell receptor beta chains from one sample in a study of early T cells in non-severe SARS-CoV-2 infection. TCRdb redid the calling of the 5' RACE reads with MiXCR, one entry per CDR3 protein. The profile shows approximately 32,000 distinct CDR3 sequences, about 5.6% of them singletons. The sequenced sample consisted of whole blood. These receptors all come from an adult who was a healthcare worker with PCR-confirmed SARS-CoV-2 infection or an uninfected control (not recorded which). The conserved cysteine and the conserved F or W are not part of the CDR3 here.

>TRBV20-1
SARVPPVGHQY
>TRBV7-8
ASSLAQTTYGYT
>TRBV6-1
ASSDSQNTEAF
>TRBV7-9
ASSLEEGASGNTIY
>TRBV6-2/TRBV6-3
ASSYSAASGPYEQY
>TRBV18
ASSDYNEQF
>TRBV2
ASSEVRGNTGELF
>TRBV12-3/TRBV12-4
ASSSLAGASFEQY
>TRBV20-1
SANRLAEFYNEQF
>TRBV5-1
ASSFTGNNNSPLH
>TRBV6-6
ASSPLWTGSYEQY
>TRBV28
ASGGSGPFEQY
>TRBV12-3/TRBV12-4
ASSMGVAEQF
>TRBV12-3/TRBV12-4
ASKPGPSQSPLH
>TRBV4-2
ASSQAFETYYEQY
>TRBV11-2
ASSADYEQY
>TRBV29-1
SVGTTYEQY
>TRBV5-1
ASSPGRGVAINTEAF
>TRBV20-1
SARDPKGGRLYEQY
>TRBV7-2
ASSSPKGTPNQPQH
>TRBV5-1
ASGSESSGANVLT
>TRBV2
ASSDWGRSGYT
>TRBV30
AWSERTAGNTIY
>TRBV2
ASSTPRGPNAEAF
>TRBV20-1
SASPSGPIDEQF
>TRBV4-2
ASSPAISTGLFYEQY
>TRBV10-1
ASSRGRAYNEQF
>TRBV29-1
SVVPAQDGYT
>TRBV20-1
SARDAGLAAGELF
>TRBV30
AWSVQGPRQF
>TRBV19
ASSPGGLAGTDTQY
>TRBV19
ASSIGVREQF
>TRBV7-6
ASSLVGNEQF
>TRBV20-1
SARERGRSINQPQH
>TRBV9
ASSFQQRGSGANVLT